This T cell receptor beta chain comes out of a study of T cells in Graves' hyperthyroidism and ophthalmopathy. In the study overall: Staff took peripheral blood when the initial diagnosis was made, before any treatment began.

Among the patients, aged 18 to 65, hyperthyroidism was newly diagnosed and had lasted under 2 months. Exclusion of patients followed from uncontrolled infection, other autoimmune disease, pregnancy or lactation. This clonotype was seen at least ten times. The CDR3 covers 15 residues. Trimming removed 3 bases from V and 3 bases from J; junction bases left unmatched: 3. Germline-derived CDR1 and CDR2 are SGHRS and YFSETQ. From RNA transcripts, TCR beta CDR3 regions were amplified. Initially, a first-round RT-PCR of the TCR CDR3 employed the HTBI primer set. From the multiplex PCR reads, TCRdb called clonotypes with MiXCR, one entry per CDR3 protein. The table has roughly 570,000 distinct CDR3 sequences, around 14% seen once; the top ten hold about 7%.

The TCR was taken from a woman in her twenties or thirties with Graves' hyperthyroidism. Sequenced input: blood. The V call is TRBV5-1, the J call TRBJ2-3, with 11 bases matching TRBD2. In DNA form, the CDR3 reads TGCGCCAGCAGCTGGGGACTAGCGGAAACAGATACGCAGTATTTT. This codes for CASSWGLAETDTQYF.